The entry below gives a single TCR beta chain sequence along with its context. This specimen belongs to a study of blood T cell repertoires in COVID-19. Whole-study context: Researchers got acute and convalescent COVID-19 samples from the United States, Italy and Spain. Sources were T cells, B-cell-depleted T cells, or PBMCs; the material itself was cDNA or gDNA.

This CDR3 contains 19 residues. Per the germline V gene, CDR1 is SGHTA and CDR2 is FQGNSA. The J segment lost 0 bases and the V segment lost 5 bases, leaving 16 bases of the junction unmatched. Assay: immunoSEQ multiplex PCR; the TCRdb copy retains only in-frame clones and omits some. The repertoire holds about 120,000 clones, with 80% to 90% as singletons. Sequences were obtained from peripheral blood. This chain links TRBV7-2 with TRBJ2-1; 7 nucleotides agree with TRBD2. The sequence came from a human donor in a cohort sampled during active COVID-19. The CDR3 DNA is TGTGCCAGCAGCACAGTATCCCCCCTAGCGGCCTTCTCCTACAATGAGCAGTTCTTC. This sequence encodes CASSTVSPLAAFSYNEQFF.